This T cell receptor (beta chain) comes out of a study of T-cell memory formation after mild COVID-19. V was clipped by 7 bases and J by 4 bases; unmatched bases: 6. Germline-derived CDR1 and CDR2 are SGDLS and YYNGEE. The CDR3 sequence is 14 residues long. TCRdb passed the 5' RACE reads through MiXCR, listing each CDR3 protein once. The data hold approximately 490,000 distinct CDR3 sequences, with roughly 22% observed a single time. As concerns this clonotype: The antigen is not known.

Notes on the study in general: CD4+ bias marked clones expanding day 15 to 37, unlike balanced contracting clones. The appearance of some responding clones in pre-infection memory suggested that cross-reactive memory joined.

The chain uses TRBV9 and TRBJ2-2, with 8 bases lining up with TRBD1. The sequenced sample consisted of PBMCs or a T cell subset sorted from them (not recorded which). The clonotype originates from an adult woman who had mild COVID-19 (a few samples of this study predate the infection). Cell type and time point are not known. CDR3 in amino acids: CASLGTGPTGELFF. The DNA of the CDR3 is TGTGCCAGCCTTGGGACAGGCCCCACCGGGGAGCTGTTTTTT. The full variable domain, its missing parts supplied by reference TRBV9 and TRBJ2-2, is DSGVTQTPKHLITATGQRVTLRCSPRSGDLSVYWYQQSLDQGLQFLIQYYNGEERAKGNILERFSAQQFPDLHSELNLSSLELGDSALYFCASLGTGPTGELFFGEGSRLTVL.